These 8 T cell receptor beta chains share one sample of origin, sequenced in a study of shared clonotypes between healthy human individuals. Sequenced by immunoSEQ multiplex PCR; TCRdb stores in-frame clones only, minus some. The sample has 450,000 to 650,000 clones; around 81% are singletons. Sequenced sample: PBMCs. Receptors originate from a woman in her thirties or forties in good health. Some clones in this sample may be carry-over from other donors' samples.

This clone occurred a few times. The chain joins TRBV6-4 to TRBJ1-4; a possible D gene is TRBD1 (6 bases). The germline CDR1 and CDR2 sequences are MRHNA and SNTAGT. The CDR3 is made up of 14 amino acids. With 9 bases removed from V and 0 bases from J, the gap between germline ends came to 11 bases. The CDR3 reads CASSWTATNEKLFF. CDR3 nucleotide sequence: TGTGCCAGTTCTTGGACAGCAACTAATGAAAAACTGTTTTTT.

The chain recombines TRBV27 with TRBJ2-1, with D unresolved. The ends were cut back, 3 bases at V and 4 bases at J, with 7 bases in the middle. CDR3 length equals 13 residues. The germline gives CDR1 MNHEY, CDR2 SMNVEV (reference sequence). The DNA of the CDR3 is TGTGCCAGCAGTTTTATGGGGTACAATGAGCAGTTCTTC. Its translation is CASSFMGYNEQFF.

This chain connects TRBV6-4 to TRBJ2-1, with 7 bases that match TRBD1. This CDR3 is 14 amino acids long. Trimming cost V 5 bases and J 5 bases; bases outside gene matches: 6. Germline CDR1 reads MRHNA; CDR2 reads SNTAGT. The CDR3 region is CASSSTGTNNEQFF. The CDR3 region has the DNA TGTGCCAGCAGTTCGACAGGGACAAACAATGAGCAGTTCTTC.

The chain uses TRBV9 and TRBJ1-5; no reliable D call. The CDR3 extends over 15 amino acids. CDR1 and CDR2 (germline): SGDLS, YYNGEE. The V gene lost 1 base and the J gene lost 3 bases, with 11 bases spanning the gap. The CDR3 loop reads CASSVSPVPNQPQHF. The CDR3 bases are TGTGCCAGCAGCGTATCACCGGTCCCCAATCAGCCCCAGCATTTT.

This clone occurred once. The rearrangement joins TRBV28 to TRBJ2-1; tentative D call: TRBD2 (6 bases). The CDR3 contains 15 residues. Germline V CDR1 and CDR2: MDHEN, SYDVKM. V lost 6 bases, J lost 9 bases, and 21 bases lay in between. CDR3 sequence (DNA): TGTGCCAGCAGGGCGAGGAGGGCTGACGGAGGTGAGCAGTTCTTC. Translated: CASRARRADGGEQFF.

The chain joins TRBV6-6 to TRBJ2-7; 7 bases align to TRBD1. Losses at the gene ends were 2 bases for V and 2 bases for J; bases not matched to a gene: 9. The CDR3 has 16 residues. Per the germline V gene, CDR1 is MNHNY and CDR2 is SVGAGI (reference sequence). For the CDR3, the DNA is TGTGCCAGCAGTTACCCCAGGGGGAATATTCCCTACGAGCAGTACTTC. This encodes CASSYPRGNIPYEQYF.

This clone has just one count. The V gene is TRBV7-8, the J gene TRBJ1-2; D is undetermined. Trimming shortened V by 1 base and J by 5 bases, and 5 bases separated the two germline ends. Germline V gene sequence: CDR1 SGHVS, CDR2 FQNEAQ. This CDR3 has 12 amino acids. The CDR3 nucleotides are TGTGCCAGCAGCTTAGAGCCTTATGGCTACACCTTC. This gives the protein CASSLEPYGYTF. Drawing the rest from reference TRBV7-8 and TRBJ1-2, the complete variable domain is GAGVSQSPRYKVAKRGQDVALRCDPISGHVSLFWYQQALGQGPEFLTYFQNEAQLDKSGLPSDRFFAERPEGSVSTLKIQRTQQEDSAVYLCASSLEPYGYTFGSGTRLTVV.

The V call is TRBV10-3, the J call TRBJ2-1, with 14 bases that match TRBD2. Per germline, CDR1 ENHRY and CDR2 SYGVKD. The V segment lost 10 bases and the J segment 8 bases; nucleotides outside the gene matches: 7. The CDR3 totals 14 residues. This CDR3 reads CATQGLAGEDEQFF. The CDR3, as DNA: TGTGCCACCCAGGGACTAGCGGGGGAGGATGAGCAGTTCTTC.